This T cell receptor beta chain derives from a study of T cells in Graves' hyperthyroidism and ophthalmopathy. V was shortened by 3 bases and J by 5 bases, with 20 bases between the two germline ends. In germline, CDR1 is DFQATT, CDR2 SNEGSKA (reference sequence). CDR3 size: 15 residues. This clonotype turned up a few times. Amplified TCR beta CDR3 regions came from RNA transcripts. Primed by the HTBI set, a first-round RT-PCR was run on the TCR CDR3. TCRdb used MiXCR to reprocess the multiplex PCR reads, holding one entry per CDR3 protein. Among 650,000 to 750,000 distinct CDR3 sequences listed, around 13% were seen once.

The material sequenced was blood. This TCR came from a woman younger than 30 with Graves' hyperthyroidism. The V and J genes are TRBV20-1 and TRBJ2-7, with D maybe TRBD1 (5 bases). This chain's CDR3 is CSASGMAGWLDEQYF. As DNA, the CDR3 is TGCAGTGCTAGTGGTATGGCAGGGTGGTTGGACGAGCAGTACTTC.